These 24 T cell receptor beta chains were all obtained from the same sample, sequenced in a study of blood T cells in healthy people across ages (dated by TCRdb to the mid-2010s). Libraries were made using 5' RACE. The run used an Illumina HiSeq 2500. A second roughly 6 to 11 cycle PCR used a sample-barcoded 5' primer and a J-beta primer mix. TCRdb took the public reads, trimmed them with fastp at Q25, ran MiXCR for clone calling and kept in-frame beta chains. Rows are combined by CDR3 protein, so each entry shows the most common genes and DNA. A total of about 770,000 distinct CDR3 sequences appear in this sample, roughly 44% of them only once. Together, the top ten hold approximately 20% of the sample. What was sequenced was blood. Source of these receptors: a man aged 60 to 75 in good health.

V and J are TRBV15 and TRBJ1-5, with a tentative D call TRBD1 (5 bases). CDR1 LNHNV and CDR2 YYDKDF come from the germline V gene (reference sequence). Trimming shortened V by 0 bases and J by 2 bases, and 11 bases separated the two germline ends. The CDR3 spans 16 residues. Written as DNA, the CDR3 is TGTGCCACCAGCAGAGATACCGCCAGGGGCAATCAGCCCCAGCATTTT. Translated: CATSRDTARGNQPQHF.

V gene TRBV4-1 combines with J gene TRBJ1-2, with D unclear. The CDR3 has 15 residues. Trimming took off 4 bases at V and 3 bases at J, with 15 bases between the two ends. The germline gives CDR1 MGHRA, CDR2 YSYEKL. The CDR3 nucleotides read TGCGCCAGCAGCCGTCAGAATGTTCCGGACTATGGCTACACCTTC. This gives the protein CASSRQNVPDYGYTF.

The chain joins TRBV7-9 to TRBJ1-1; D uncertain. V was trimmed by 2 bases and J by 2 bases, leaving 12 bases between them. CDR1 SEHNR and CDR2 FQNEAQ come from the germline V gene (reference sequence). CDR3 size: 15 residues. The CDR3 here is CASSLWLHPNTEAFF. The CDR3 DNA sequence: TGTGCCAGCAGCTTATGGTTACACCCAAACACTGAAGCTTTCTTT.

V gene TRBV12-3 or TRBV12-4 combines with J gene TRBJ2-7; the match to TRBD1 covers 9 bases. The CDR3 totals 14 residues. After removal of 6 bases from V and 10 bases from J, the junction contained 13 bases not matched to a gene. DNA of the CDR3: TGTGCCAGCAGGATGGGACAGGGTGGAGAGATCCAGTACTTC. It codes for CASRMGQGGEIQYF.

The rearrangement joins TRBV30 to TRBJ1-2, with D possibly TRBD1 on 6 matching bases. CDR1 and CDR2 from the germline V gene are GTSNPN and SVGIG (reference sequence). The CDR3 is 15 amino acids. The V and J ends lost 1 base and 1 base respectively, with 13 bases between them. CDR3 sequence (DNA): TGTGCCTGGAGTGCCGGGACAATACTTAACTATGGCTACACCTTC. This translates into CAWSAGTILNYGYTF.

This clonotype was seen only a few times. The genes are TRBV20-1 and TRBJ2-3; tentative D call: TRBD2 (5 bases). V shed 0 bases and J shed 8 bases, with 24 bases lying between them. Per the germline V gene, CDR1 is DFQATT and CDR2 is SNEGSKA (reference sequence). This CDR3 contains 17 residues. The CDR3 loop reads CSARDVNTQRARGTQYF. DNA of the CDR3: TGCAGTGCTAGAGATGTCAACACCCAGCGAGCTCGGGGTACGCAGTATTTT.

In this sample, this clonotype turned up a few times. V and J are TRBV6-5 and TRBJ2-7; TRBD1 matches at 8 bases. The V gene end was trimmed by 7 bases and the J gene end by 12 bases; junction bases not matched to a gene: 23. Germline assignment: CDR1 MNHEY and CDR2 SVGAGI. This CDR3 has 16 residues. The CDR3 reads CASTTSTPRTGLTVYF. The CDR3 DNA sequence: TGTGCCAGCACCACATCCACACCCCGGACAGGGCTAACAGTGTACTTC.

The chain carries TRBV4-1 and TRBJ2-6, with D maybe TRBD1 (6 bases). This CDR3 has 19 amino acids. Trimming left V 4 bases short and J 0 bases short, with 19 bases between. The germline V gene has CDR1 MGHRA and CDR2 YSYEKL. Written as DNA, the CDR3 is TGCGCCAGCAGCCTCACGGCGGGCAGGGGACACTCTGGGGCCAACGTCCTGACTTTC. This translates into CASSLTAGRGHSGANVLTF.

The count of this clonotype is one. The chain has TRBV12-3 or TRBV12-4 and TRBJ1-1, with 11 positions matching TRBD1. The length of the CDR3 is 16 residues. V was clipped by 1 base and J by 6 bases; unmatched bases: 7. CDR3 protein: CASSLVGDRGVPEAFF. The CDR3 DNA follows: TGTGCCAGCAGTTTAGTGGGGGACAGGGGGGTCCCTGAAGCTTTCTTT.

In its sample, this clonotype was seen a few times. The chain carries TRBV2 and TRBJ1-1; 9 bases fit TRBD1. There are 14 residues in the CDR3. With V trimmed by 5 bases and J by 5 bases, 6 bases remained unmatched. Germline CDR1 and CDR2: SNHLY and FYNNEI. The CDR3 loop is CASSKDRGSTEAFF. The CDR3 bases are TGTGCCAGCAGTAAGGACAGGGGTAGTACTGAAGCTTTCTTT.

The chain combines TRBV6-6 with TRBJ2-5; D may be TRBD1 (6 bases). Germline assignment: CDR1 MNHNY and CDR2 SVGAGI (reference sequence). V was clipped by 6 bases and J by 3 bases, with 14 bases between them. This CDR3 is 14 amino acids long. The CDR3 nucleotides read TGTGCCAGCAGGAAAACAGGGCCGGAAGAGACCCAGTACTTC. Its protein is CASRKTGPEETQYF.

This clonotype was counted a few times. The gene calls are TRBV6-5 and TRBJ2-4; possibly TRBD1 or TRBD2 for D (5 bases each). The J call may be faulty, since TRBJ2-5 better matches the DNA end. Germline V CDR1 and CDR2: MNHEY, SVGAGI. This CDR3 has 14 residues. The CDR3 sequence: CASSRPGPLETQYF. For the CDR3, the DNA is TGTGCCAGCAGCCGCCCGGGGCCGTTGGAGACCCAGTACTTC.

The sample holds a few counts of this clonotype. The rearrangement joins TRBV27 to TRBJ2-5; weak D call: TRBD1 (6 bases). V was trimmed by 1 base and J by 1 base, leaving 19 bases between them. The CDR3 extends over 18 amino acids. From germline, CDR1 is MNHEY and CDR2 SMNVEV (reference sequence). The CDR3 loop is CASSLFPRGKASQETQYF. CDR3 in DNA: TGTGCCAGCAGTTTATTCCCCAGGGGTAAGGCGTCCCAAGAGACCCAGTACTTC.

The table lists this clonotype with a few counts. The chain combines TRBV20-1 with TRBJ2-5; D is ambiguous. Trimming removed 0 bases at V and 6 bases at J, with 20 bases between. CDR1 is DFQATT and CDR2 is SNEGSKA in the germline V gene (reference sequence). This CDR3 comprises 16 residues. The CDR3 here is CSARDPVGDVVQTQYF. CDR3 coding DNA: TGCAGTGCTAGAGATCCGGTTGGAGACGTCGTGCAGACCCAGTACTTC.

On this clonotype itself: A read error is possible here, since a much larger clone lies one base away. The CDR3 protein is CSARVGGGEVEQFF. The DNA of the CDR3 is TGCAGTGCTAGAGTGGGCGGGGGGGAGGTTGAGCAGTTCTTC. The rearrangement joins TRBV20-1 to TRBJ2-1, with 9 bases that match TRBD2. The V gene end was trimmed by 1 base and the J gene end by 9 bases; junction bases not matched to a gene: 7. The germline CDR1 and CDR2 sequences are DFQATT and SNEGSKA (reference sequence). The CDR3 is made up of 14 amino acids.

The J gene is TRBJ2-1, the V gene TRBV18, with 12 bases matching TRBD1. The ends lost 4 bases at V and 4 bases at J; junction bases unmatched: 5. This CDR3 has 16 residues. CDR1 is KGHSH and CDR2 is LQKENI in the germline V gene. The CDR3 nucleotides read TGTGCCAGCTCACAGGGACAGGGGGCGGTGTACAATGAGCAGTTCTTC. Translation: CASSQGQGAVYNEQFF.

Details on this clonotype: One junction end does not reproduce the germline sequence, and a read error may be involved. V gene TRBV5-6 combines with J gene TRBJ2-1; TRBD2 is a possible D gene (6 bases). Germline V CDR1 and CDR2: SGHDT, YYEEEE. This CDR3 is 15 amino acids long. DNA of the CDR3: TGTACCAGCAGTGGGGCGGGGCGAGCCTACAATGAGCAGTTCTTC. Its translation is CTSSGAGRAYNEQFF.

This clonotype was detected only a few times. The chain joins TRBV9 to TRBJ2-5; D may be TRBD2 (5 bases). The CDR3 has 14 amino acids. Trimming removed 0 bases from V and 11 bases from J, with 17 bases in between. Germline CDR1 is SGDLS and CDR2 is YYNGEE. CDR3 sequence reads: CASSVVGAHWEQYF. In DNA form, the CDR3 reads TGTGCCAGCAGCGTAGTCGGAGCGCATTGGGAGCAGTACTTC.

This clonotype was found a few times. V is TRBV4-3 and J is TRBJ2-7, with 9 bases lining up with TRBD1. J gave up 7 bases and V 1 base, and 8 bases lay outside the gene matches. CDR1 and CDR2 (germline): LGHNA, YSLEER. The length of the CDR3 is 15 residues. This chain's CDR3 is CASSQGLQGACEQYF. DNA for the CDR3: TGCGCCAGCAGCCAAGGTTTACAGGGGGCTTGTGAGCAGTACTTC.

This clonotype was seen more than once but under ten times. The V call is TRBV27, the J call TRBJ2-2; D may match TRBD1 or TRBD2 (5 bases each). CDR3 length: 13 amino acids. Trimming took 4 bases from V and 8 from J, leaving 11 bases between them. CDR1 MNHEY and CDR2 SMNVEV come from the germline V gene (reference sequence). CDR3 nucleotide sequence: TGTGCCAGCAGTTACATCAGGGAGGGGGAGCTGTTTTTT. The encoded protein is CASSYIREGELFF.

This clonotype was observed a few times. The chain combines TRBV4-1 with TRBJ1-5, with TRBD1 matching over 12 bases. The CDR3 runs 16 residues. Per the germline V gene, CDR1 is MGHRA and CDR2 is YSYEKL. V shed 1 base, J shed 6 bases, and the junction held 4 bases outside the gene matches. The CDR3 reads CASSQVGQGAGQPQHF. CDR3 coding DNA: TGCGCCAGCAGCCAAGTGGGACAGGGGGCCGGTCAGCCCCAGCATTTT.

A few counts support this clonotype. This chain links TRBV5-5 with TRBJ2-3, with a tentative D call TRBD2 (5 bases). This CDR3 comprises 15 residues. Between the trimmed V and J ends, which lost 1 base and 6 bases, there was a span of 15 bases. Germline CDR1 and CDR2: SGHKS and YYEKEE (reference sequence). The CDR3, as DNA: TGTGCCAGCAGCTTGTTTGTTAGCCGCGGGGATACGCAGTATTTT. This translates into CASSLFVSRGDTQYF.

The V gene is TRBV27, the J gene TRBJ2-1, with D perhaps matching TRBD1 (6 bases). With 9 bases removed from V and 5 bases from J, the gap between germline ends came to 20 bases. The CDR3 is 15 residues long. Germline V gene sequence: CDR1 MNHEY, CDR2 SMNVEV (reference sequence). DNA for the CDR3: TGTGCCAGTTCCTTGACAGGTCGTTTGGACAATGAGCAGTTCTTC. The encoded protein is CASSLTGRLDNEQFF.

In this sample, this clonotype turned up once. The chain couples TRBV20-1 to TRBJ2-3, with TRBD2 identical over 12 bases. J gave up 5 bases and V 2 bases, and 8 bases lay outside the gene matches. Per germline, CDR1 DFQATT and CDR2 SNEGSKA (reference sequence). The length of the CDR3 is 16 residues. CDR3 amino acids: CSARHGLAGGQDTQYF. The CDR3 coding sequence is TGCAGTGCTAGACACGGGCTAGCGGGGGGGCAAGATACGCAGTATTTT.